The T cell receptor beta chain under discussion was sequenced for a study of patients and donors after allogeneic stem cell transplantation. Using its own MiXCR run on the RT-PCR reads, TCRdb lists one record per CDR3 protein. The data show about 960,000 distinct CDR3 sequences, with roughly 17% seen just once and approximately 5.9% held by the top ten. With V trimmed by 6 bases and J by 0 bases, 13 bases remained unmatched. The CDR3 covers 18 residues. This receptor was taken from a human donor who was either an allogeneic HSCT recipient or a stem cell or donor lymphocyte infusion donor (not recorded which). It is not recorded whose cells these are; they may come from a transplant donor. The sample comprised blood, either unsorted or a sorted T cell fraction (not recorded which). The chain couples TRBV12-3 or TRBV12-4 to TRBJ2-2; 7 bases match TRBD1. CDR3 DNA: TGTGCCAGCAGCCCAGCAGGGACAGACTCCGCGAACACCGGGGAGCTGTTTTTT. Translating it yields CASSPAGTDSANTGELFF.